This entry lists 25 T cell receptor beta chains sequenced from one sample in a study of blood T cells in healthy people across ages. The authors ran a second PCR of roughly 6 to 12 cycles using a sample-barcoded 5' primer and a J-beta primer mix. TCRdb called the 5' RACE reads again in MiXCR, with one record for every CDR3 protein. The sample consists of 1,800,000 or so distinct CDR3 sequences, around 42% of them appearing once. The sample taken for sequencing was blood. The receptors derive from a human donor in good health.

The chain carries TRBV7-6 and TRBJ1-1; D is ambiguous. Trimming stripped 5 bases from V and 1 base from J, with 14 bases between. This CDR3 is 15 amino acids long. Germline loops: CDR1 SGHVS, CDR2 FNYEAQ. The CDR3 here is CASSLRPQPNTEAFF. The CDR3 DNA sequence: TGTGCCAGCAGCCTTCGCCCGCAGCCGAACACTGAAGCTTTCTTT.

This clonotype was seen only a few times. This chain links TRBV10-3 with TRBJ1-4; D is perhaps TRBD1 (5 bases). The CDR3 contains 14 residues. V lost 3 bases and J lost 6, with 11 bases in between. Per germline, CDR1 ENHRY and CDR2 SYGVKD. CDR3 bases: TGTGCCATCAGTGACACACCCAGGGATGAAAAACTGTTTTTT. Translation: CAISDTPRDEKLFF.

This chain links TRBV11-3 with TRBJ2-5; TRBD2 matches at 9 bases. The length of the CDR3 is 16 residues. Germline CDR1 is SGHNT and CDR2 is YENEEA. The ends lost 2 bases at V and 4 bases at J; junction bases unmatched: 8. The CDR3 nucleotides are TGTGCCAGCAGCTTATATCGCGGGGGGGCCCCAGAGACCCAGTACTTC. The encoded protein is CASSLYRGGAPETQYF.

This clonotype was counted between two and nine times. V usage is TRBV5-1 and J usage is TRBJ2-3, with D perhaps TRBD1 or TRBD2 (6 bases each). This CDR3 spans 16 amino acids. The germline V gene has CDR1 SGHRS and CDR2 YFSETQ. V lost 0 bases, J lost 5 bases, and 16 bases lay in between. This CDR3 is CASSLAGGLIGDTQYF. In nucleotides, the CDR3 is TGCGCCAGCAGCTTGGCTGGGGGGCTTATTGGAGATACGCAGTATTTT.

The chain combines TRBV9 with TRBJ2-7; tentatively, D is TRBD2 (6 bases). V was pared by 0 bases and J by 6 bases, with 13 bases between. Germline CDR1 and CDR2: SGDLS and YYNGEE. The CDR3 is 14 amino acids. The CDR3 DNA is TGTGCCAGCAGCGTAGCCCCGTTGGGGGGCGAGCAGTACTTC. Its translation: CASSVAPLGGEQYF.

The CDR3 reads CAISESTARQETQYF. As DNA, the CDR3 is TGTGCCATCAGTGAGTCGACTGCTAGGCAAGAGACCCAGTACTTC. The chain couples TRBV10-3 to TRBJ2-5, with unresolved D. Trimming shortened V by 0 bases and J by 2 bases, and 10 bases separated the two germline ends. This CDR3 region has 15 residues. Germline loops: CDR1 ENHRY, CDR2 SYGVKD.

V usage is TRBV6-2 or TRBV6-3 and J usage is TRBJ2-7, with D unresolved. This CDR3 region has 10 residues. With 8 bases removed from V and 3 bases from J, the gap between germline ends came to 5 bases. Per the germline V gene, CDR1 is MNHEY and CDR2 is SVGEGT. This CDR3 reads CASGYYEQYF. CDR3 DNA sequence: TGTGCCAGCGGCTACTACGAGCAGTACTTC.

The V call is TRBV28, the J call TRBJ1-5, with TRBD1 matching over 7 bases. The germline V gene encodes CDR1 MDHEN and CDR2 SYDVKM. V was pared by 5 bases and J by 0 bases, with 4 bases of the junction left unmatched. This CDR3 is built from 15 residues. CDR3 in DNA: TGTGCCAGCAGTCCCACAGGGGTTAGCAATCAGCCCCAGCATTTT. It yields the protein CASSPTGVSNQPQHF. The full variable domain, in which reference TRBV28 and TRBJ1-5 provide the parts outside the CDR3, is DVKVTQSSRYLVKRTGEKVFLECVQDMDHENMFWYRQDPGLGLRLIYFSYDVKMKEKGDIPEGYSVSREKKERFSLILESASTNQTSMYLCASSPTGVSNQPQHFGDGTRLSIL.

The J gene is TRBJ1-4, the V gene TRBV29-1; 8 bases match TRBD1. The trim removed 7 bases at V and 4 bases at J, leaving 2 bases unmatched. This CDR3 is built from 12 residues. Germline loops: CDR1 SQVTM, CDR2 ANQGSEA. The CDR3 sequence: CSGGQDNEKLFF. CDR3 sequence (DNA): TGCAGCGGGGGACAGGATAATGAAAAACTGTTTTTT.

V gene TRBV7-2 combines with J gene TRBJ2-7; 7 bases fit TRBD1. Germline-derived CDR1 and CDR2 are SGHTA and FQGNSA. This CDR3 contains 14 residues. V lost 5 bases, J lost 6 bases, and 10 bases stayed unmatched. The chain's CDR3 is CASSGQAHLGEQYF. The CDR3 DNA follows: TGTGCCAGCAGCGGACAGGCGCATTTAGGCGAGCAGTACTTC.

This clonotype was counted a few times. The genes are TRBV11-2 and TRBJ2-3, with TRBD2 as a possible D gene (5 bases). The V end lost 6 bases, the J end lost 7 bases, and 23 bases lay between the germline ends. The CDR3 has 16 residues. Per the germline V gene, CDR1 is SGHAT and CDR2 is FQNNGV. The CDR3 coding sequence is TGTGCCAGCAGTTGGACTGGACGTGACCTCACTCATACGCAGTATTTT. Translating it yields CASSWTGRDLTHTQYF.

The chain has TRBV3-1 and TRBJ2-3; D gene ambiguous. With 5 bases removed from V and 5 bases from J, the gap between germline ends came to 8 bases. Germline-derived CDR1 and CDR2 are LGHDT and YNNKEL (reference sequence). CDR3 size: 12 residues. CDR3 loop: CASSYKGDTQYF. The CDR3 bases are TGTGCCAGCAGCTATAAGGGAGATACGCAGTATTTT.

The rearrangement uses TRBV7-2 and TRBJ1-1; tentative D call: TRBD1 (6 bases). Germline V gene lookup returns CDR1 SGHTA and CDR2 FQGNSA. This CDR3 region has 14 residues. Trimming left V 5 bases short and J 1 base short, with 11 bases between. In DNA, the CDR3 is TGTGCCAGCAGCACCCTACAGGGGAACACTGAAGCTTTCTTT. Protein: CASSTLQGNTEAFF.

This clonotype was picked up many times. The J gene is TRBJ1-2, the V gene TRBV29-1; 8 nucleotides line up with TRBD1. The germline gives CDR1 SQVTM, CDR2 ANQGSEA. After removal of 6 bases from V and 3 bases from J, the junction contained 3 bases not matched to a gene. This CDR3 has 12 residues. The CDR3 sequence: CSVVDRDYGYTF. The CDR3 bases are TGCAGCGTCGTGGACAGGGACTATGGCTACACCTTC.

This clonotype occurred a few times. This sequence joins TRBV6-5 and TRBJ2-7; D might be TRBD1 or TRBD2, each matching 7 bases. Germline CDR1 is MNHEY and CDR2 is SVGAGI. This CDR3 has 15 residues. V was trimmed by 8 bases and J by 4 bases, leaving 21 bases between them. The CDR3 nucleotides are TGTGCCAGCGCGGGGGACAGCCTCCTCGGGTACGAGCAGTACTTC. It is translated as CASAGDSLLGYEQYF.

This clonotype was seen a handful of times. The chain joins TRBV4-2 to TRBJ2-1; 9 bases are a match to TRBD1. V shed 0 bases and J 3 bases; nucleotides not matched to a gene: 3. The germline CDR1 and CDR2 sequences are LGHNA and YNFKEQ. This CDR3 spans 16 amino acids. CDR3 loop: CASSQDWDRVYNEQFF. CDR3 DNA sequence: TGTGCCAGCAGCCAAGATTGGGACAGGGTCTACAATGAGCAGTTCTTC.

J is TRBJ2-7 and V is TRBV7-9, with 9 nucleotides matching TRBD1. Germline lookup yields CDR1 SEHNR and CDR2 FQNEAQ (reference sequence). The CDR3 sequence is 17 residues long. With 1 base clipped from V and 1 base from J, the junction kept 8 bases outside the gene matches. Here the CDR3 DNA reads TGTGCCAGCAGCTTAGGGTGGGGGACAGGGATATCCTACGAGCAGTACTTC. Protein product: CASSLGWGTGISYEQYF. Looking up the rest from reference TRBV7-9 and TRBJ2-7 gives the full variable domain: DTGVSQNPRHKITKRGQNVTFRCDPISEHNRLYWYRQTLGQGPEFLTYFQNEAQLEKSRLLSDRFSAERPKGSFSTLEIQRTEQGDSAMYLCASSLGWGTGISYEQYFGPGTRLTVT.

The J gene is TRBJ2-1, the V gene TRBV6-6; D is unresolved. V lost 4 bases and J 5 bases, leaving 9 bases between the germline ends. Germline lookup yields CDR1 MNHNY and CDR2 SVGAGI (reference sequence). The CDR3 runs 13 residues. The DNA for the CDR3 is TGTGCCAGCAGTTCCTTGGGCCACAATGAGCAGTTCTTC. Translation gives CASSSLGHNEQFF.

This clonotype has a handful of counts. The genes are TRBV12-3 or TRBV12-4 and TRBJ1-5; TRBD1 is a possible D gene (6 bases). The CDR3 has 14 amino acids. V lost 2 bases and J 9 bases, leaving 14 bases between the germline ends. CDR3 protein: CASSLTQDSRPQHF. CDR3 coding DNA: TGTGCCAGCAGTTTAACCCAGGACAGCCGGCCCCAGCATTTT.

The chain recombines TRBV20-1 with TRBJ2-3; maybe TRBD1 (6 bases). Germline CDR1 reads DFQATT; CDR2 reads SNEGSKA (reference sequence). This CDR3 has 13 residues. The CDR3 reads CSHRDTNRRTQYF. The CDR3 DNA sequence: TGCAGCCACCGGGACACCAACAGAAGAACGCAGTATTTT.

The rearrangement uses TRBV20-1 and TRBJ1-5, with D possibly being TRBD1 (6 bases). Trimming stripped 4 bases from V and 3 bases from J, with 10 bases between. Germline V gene lookup returns CDR1 DFQATT and CDR2 SNEGSKA (reference sequence). The CDR3 totals 13 residues. CDR3 coding DNA: TGCAGTGCTACTAGGACAGACAATCAGCCCCAGCATTTT. This encodes CSATRTDNQPQHF.

The table lists this clonotype with a few counts. The chain couples TRBV4-3 to TRBJ2-1; 9 positions agree with TRBD1. Germline CDR1 LGHNA, CDR2 YSLEER. The CDR3 covers 17 residues. With 1 base clipped from V and 6 bases from J, the junction kept 10 bases outside the gene matches. The CDR3 nucleotides are TGCGCCAGCAGCCAAGCAGGGGCCGTGACAGGGGGCAATGAGCAGTTCTTC. This codes for CASSQAGAVTGGNEQFF.

This chain joins TRBV5-1 and TRBJ2-5; D is possibly TRBD1 or TRBD2 (5 bases each). The DNA end is a closer match to TRBJ2-7, so the J assignment may be wrong. The CDR3 runs to 14 residues. From germline, CDR1 is SGHRS and CDR2 YFSETQ. The CDR3 is CASSLMSRGHEQYF. As DNA, the CDR3 is TGCGCCAGCAGCTTGATGAGTCGGGGCCACGAGCAGTACTTC.

The chain is built from TRBV6-2 or TRBV6-3 and TRBJ1-6; D call uncertain. V dropped 5 bases and J dropped 7 bases, with 9 bases sitting between them. This CDR3 is built from 13 residues. Germline CDR1 and CDR2: MNHEY and SVGEGT. The CDR3 nucleotides read TGTGCCAGCAGTCGACCGGGGAATTCACCCCTCCACTTT. It is translated as CASSRPGNSPLHF.

This clonotype was picked up a small number of times. In nucleotides, the CDR3 is TGTGCCAGCAGCGGACCGGGACAGGCATACGAAAAACTGTTTTTT. It encodes CASSGPGQAYEKLFF. This chain uses TRBV7-9 with TRBJ1-4, with 8 nucleotides matching TRBD1. The V and J ends lost 5 bases and 8 bases, in that order; junction bases with no gene match: 10. CDR3 length: 15 amino acids. Germline values: CDR1 SEHNR, CDR2 FQNEAQ (reference sequence).